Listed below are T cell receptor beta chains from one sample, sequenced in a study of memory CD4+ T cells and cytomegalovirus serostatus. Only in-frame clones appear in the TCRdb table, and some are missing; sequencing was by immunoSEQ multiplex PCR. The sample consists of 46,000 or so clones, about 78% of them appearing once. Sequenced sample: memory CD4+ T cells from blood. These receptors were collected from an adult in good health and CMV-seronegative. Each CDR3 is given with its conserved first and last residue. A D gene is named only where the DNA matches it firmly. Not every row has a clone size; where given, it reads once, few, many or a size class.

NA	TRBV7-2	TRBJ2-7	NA	CASSGFGQYEQYF	TGTGCCAGCAGCGGGTTTGGACAGTACGAGCAGTACTTC
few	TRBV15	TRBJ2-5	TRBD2	CATSRDRTSGETQYF	TGTGCCACCAGCAGAGATAGGACTAGCGGGGAGACCCAGTACTTC
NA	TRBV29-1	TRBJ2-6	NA	CSVGPSSGANVLTF	TGCAGCGTTGGCCCGAGCTCTGGGGCCAACGTCCTGACTTTC
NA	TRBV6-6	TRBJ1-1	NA	CASSVPTELMNTEAFF	TGTGCCAGCAGTGTTCCGACAGAACTCATGAACACTGAAGCTTTCTTT
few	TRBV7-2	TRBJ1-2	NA	CASSPRNPGRGYTF	TGTGCCAGCAGCCCTCGAAACCCGGGAAGAGGCTACACCTTC
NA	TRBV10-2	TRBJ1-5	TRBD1	CASSRDRGGVQPQHF	TGCGCCAGCAGTAGGGACAGGGGAGGAGTACAGCCCCAGCATTTT
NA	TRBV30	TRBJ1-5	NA	CAWSVLGTPDQPQHF	TGTGCCTGGAGTGTACTCGGGACACCCGATCAGCCCCAGCATTTT
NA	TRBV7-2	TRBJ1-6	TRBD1	CASSLDRTGLGNSPLHF	TGTGCCAGCAGCCTAGATAGGACAGGGCTAGGCAATTCACCCCTCCACTTT
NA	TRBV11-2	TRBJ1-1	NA	CASSLGAAINTEAFF	TGTGCCAGCAGCTTAGGGGCAGCTATAAACACTGAAGCTTTCTTT
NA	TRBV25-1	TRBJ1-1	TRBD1	CASRTGGGTEAFF	TGTGCCAGCAGGACAGGGGGCGGCACTGAAGCTTTCTTT
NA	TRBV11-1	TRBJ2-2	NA	CASSLRTLLGGELFF	TGTGCCAGCAGCCTTAGGACCCTGCTGGGCGGGGAGCTGTTTTTT
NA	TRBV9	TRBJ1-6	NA	CASSVVPQGDSPLHF	TGTGCCAGCAGCGTAGTACCCCAAGGAGATTCACCCCTCCACTTT
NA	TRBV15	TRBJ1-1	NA	CATSRDFIGDMNTEAFF	TGTGCCACCAGCAGAGATTTCATTGGGGACATGAACACTGAAGCTTTCTTT
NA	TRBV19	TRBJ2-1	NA	CASNHLGLEQFF	TGTGCCAGTAATCATTTGGGTCTTGAGCAGTTCTTC
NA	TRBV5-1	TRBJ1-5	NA	CASSLTENQPQHF	TGCGCCAGCAGCTTGACAGAGAATCAGCCCCAGCATTTT
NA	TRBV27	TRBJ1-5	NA	CASSSTNSNQPQHF	TGTGCCAGCAGTTCGACCAATAGCAATCAGCCCCAGCATTTT
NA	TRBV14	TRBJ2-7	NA	CASSQEGARWDEQYF	TGTGCCAGCAGCCAAGAGGGGGCGCGGTGGGACGAGCAGTACTTC
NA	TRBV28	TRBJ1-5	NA	CASRYGAGNQPQHF	TGTGCCAGCAGGTATGGGGCGGGCAATCAGCCCCAGCATTTT
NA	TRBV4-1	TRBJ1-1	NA	CASSHSPSGLNTEAFF	TGCGCCAGCAGCCATAGCCCCAGCGGATTGAACACTGAAGCTTTCTTT
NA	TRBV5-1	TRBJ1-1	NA	CASSYSNMNTEAFF	TGCGCCAGCAGCTATAGCAACATGAACACTGAAGCTTTCTTT
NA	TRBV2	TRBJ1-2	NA	CANPGRELGYTF	TGTGCCAACCCCGGCAGGGAGTTGGGCTACACCTTC
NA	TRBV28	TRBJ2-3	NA	CASSSHYRGGADTQYF	TGTGCCAGCAGTTCCCATTACAGGGGAGGGGCAGATACGCAGTATTTT
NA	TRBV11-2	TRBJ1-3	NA	CASSQEAGRGTGNTIYF	TGTGCCAGCAGCCAAGAGGCGGGCAGGGGAACTGGAAACACCATATATTTT
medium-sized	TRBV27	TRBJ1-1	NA	CASSLKRGTNTEAFF	TGTGCCAGCAGTTTAAAGAGGGGTACGAACACTGAAGCTTTCTTT
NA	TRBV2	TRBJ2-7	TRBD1	CASLGDREQYF	TGTGCCAGCCTGGGGGACAGGGAGCAGTACTTC
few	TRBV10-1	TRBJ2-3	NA	CASSESGRRTQYF	TGCGCCAGCAGTGAGTCGGGGAGGCGGACGCAGTATTTT
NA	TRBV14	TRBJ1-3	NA	CASSHRERGNTIYF	TGTGCCAGCAGCCATAGGGAGCGAGGAAACACCATATATTTT
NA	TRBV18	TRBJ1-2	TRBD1	CASSPDRTNYGYTF	TGTGCCAGCTCACCGGACAGGACCAACTATGGCTACACCTTC
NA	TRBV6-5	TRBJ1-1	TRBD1	CASSYRDRGEAFF	TGTGCCAGCAGTTACCGGGACAGGGGCGAAGCTTTCTTT
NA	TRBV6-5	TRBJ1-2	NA	CASGTRGAYGYTF	TGTGCCAGCGGCACGAGGGGGGCTTATGGCTACACCTTC
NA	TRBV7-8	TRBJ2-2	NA	CASSLDVWTLPGELFF	TGTGCCAGCAGCCTCGACGTCTGGACACTCCCCGGGGAGCTGTTTTTT